This T cell receptor (beta chain) derives from a study of cytomegalovirus exposure and HLA in healthy donors. Overall study results and limits: Data from an earlier analysis indicated that most TCR beta V segments were productive either about 87% or about 30% of the time. Among TCR sequences, most were rare, though some public TCRs appeared in many donors. Reportedly, fewer N-insertions than the roughly 690-donor mean appeared in an Asian-associated ancestry cluster in a later analysis.

Regarding this clone: Its target is not known.

The junction had 5 bases not matched to a gene; V was cut back by 5 bases and J by 4 bases. The CDR3 runs to 14 residues. The germline V gene has CDR1 SGHNT and CDR2 YYREEE (reference sequence). Primers: 60 Vbeta forward and 13 Jbeta reverse. Clones were sequenced by immunoSEQ multiplex PCR, and TCRdb holds only the in-frame ones, with some missing. The sample holds about 110,000 clones; about 64% are singletons and the top ten take about 8%. Sequencing used PBMCs. The chain is built from TRBV5-4 and TRBJ1-2, with 10 bases identical to TRBD1. The receptor comes from a man aged 18 to 35 in good health and CMV-seropositive. CDR3 nucleotide sequence: TGTGCCAGCAGGGTGGGGACAGGGGTCTATGGCTACACCTTC. This encodes CASRVGTGVYGYTF.